Presented here are 31 T cell receptor beta chains from one specimen sequenced in a study of beta chain features in type 1 diabetes. Expressed TCRB transcripts were sequenced, since all the RNA that had been isolated was reverse transcribed. Sequenced by immunoSEQ multiplex PCR; TCRdb stores in-frame clones only, minus some. Counted here are fewer than 500,000 clones, roughly 13% occurring once; the ten biggest clones make up 0.03% to 0.04%. Sequences were obtained from naive CD4+ T cells from blood. These receptors were collected from a man younger than 40 in good health.

This clone has a handful of counts. The chain employs TRBV29-1 and TRBJ2-1; the D gene could be TRBD1 or TRBD2 (6 bases each). The CDR3 contains 11 residues. V was clipped by 2 bases and J by 16 bases, with 15 bases between them. Per the germline V gene, CDR1 is SQVTM and CDR2 is ANQGSEA. The CDR3 DNA reads as TGCAGCGTTGAAATTGCGTCGGGGGCTTTCTTC. This gives the protein CSVEIASGAFF.

There are a few counts of this clone. The rearrangement uses TRBV6-5 and TRBJ2-1, with TRBD2 matching 7 bases. Germline V gene data show CDR1 as MNHEY and CDR2 as SVGAGI. The CDR3 contains 13 residues. V gave up 4 bases and J gave up 5 bases; unmatched junction bases: 2. CDR3 DNA sequence: TGTGCCAGCAGTTGGGGGAGGGACAATGAGCAGTTCTTC. Protein sequence: CASSWGRDNEQFF.

This clone was detected a few times. V and J are TRBV23-1 and TRBJ1-5, with 7 positions matching TRBD1. TRBV23-1 is recorded as an ORF, its role being uncertain. Trimming removed 6 bases from V and 7 bases from J; junction bases left unmatched: 15. This CDR3 comprises 16 residues. The CDR3 protein is CASRLNGTAQEQPQHF. In nucleotides, the CDR3 is TGCGCCAGCAGGCTAAACGGGACAGCCCAGGAACAGCCCCAGCATTTT.

J is TRBJ2-3 and V is TRBV7-6, with TRBD1 identical over 8 bases. The length of the CDR3 is 18 residues. V was clipped by 1 base and J by 1 base; unmatched bases: 10. CDR1 and CDR2 (germline): SGHVS, FNYEAQ. CDR3 amino acids: CASSLGLGTGPRTDTQYF. The CDR3 region has the DNA TGTGCCAGCAGCTTAGGTTTGGGGACAGGTCCCCGCACAGATACGCAGTATTTT.

V is TRBV7-9 and J is TRBJ1-1, with a possible D match to TRBD1 (6 bases). Germline CDR1 SEHNR, CDR2 FQNEAQ (reference sequence). The V end was cut by 5 bases, the J end by 4 bases, with 14 bases between. The CDR3 runs to 14 residues. As DNA, the CDR3 is TGTGCCAGCAGCCCTTACAGGGAGGGCACTGAAGCTTTCTTT. Encoded protein: CASSPYREGTEAFF.

J is TRBJ2-2 and V is TRBV9; 7 bases are a match to TRBD2. The CDR3 runs to 15 residues. V shed 2 bases and J 4 bases; nucleotides not matched to a gene: 5. Germline loops: CDR1 SGDLS, CDR2 YYNGEE. The CDR3 sequence: CASSVGGSGTGELFF. CDR3 coding DNA: TGTGCCAGCAGCGTTGGCGGGAGTGGCACCGGGGAGCTGTTTTTT. Complete variable domain (other parts from reference TRBV9 and TRBJ2-2): DSGVTQTPKHLITATGQRVTLRCSPRSGDLSVYWYQQSLDQGLQFLIQYYNGEERAKGNILERFSAQQFPDLHSELNLSSLELGDSALYFCASSVGGSGTGELFFGEGSRLTVL.

The chain couples TRBV5-6 to TRBJ2-2; D possibly corresponds to TRBD1 (6 bases). This CDR3 is built from 17 residues. Germline V gene lookup returns CDR1 SGHDT and CDR2 YYEEEE. The V end was cut by 4 bases, the J end by 5 bases, with 21 bases between. CDR3 loop: CASSPAYRAYGTGELFF. The CDR3 nucleotides are TGTGCCAGCAGCCCCGCATACAGGGCCTATGGGACCGGGGAGCTGTTTTTT.

The gene calls are TRBV25-1 and TRBJ2-2, with a possible D match to TRBD1 (6 bases). V lost 6 bases, J lost 6 bases, and 8 bases lay in between. The CDR3 contains 12 residues. Germline V gives CDR1 MGHDK, CDR2 SYGVNS. The CDR3 nucleotides are TGTGCCAGCAGAGACAGGCCCGGGGAGCTGTTTTTT. Its translation is CASRDRPGELFF.

This clone was observed at least ten times. This rearrangement joins TRBV13 to TRBJ2-1, with TRBD2 matching 10 bases. The CDR3 is 16 residues long. Germline V CDR1 and CDR2: PRHDT, FYEKMQ (reference sequence). The V gene end was trimmed by 4 bases and the J gene end by 7 bases; junction bases not matched to a gene: 10. The CDR3: CASSSGTSEPRNEQFF. The CDR3 DNA is TGTGCCAGCAGCTCCGGGACTAGCGAGCCTCGGAATGAGCAGTTCTTC.

For this clone: At one boundary the junction diverges from the germline segment, which might be a read error. J is TRBJ1-4 and V is TRBV4-3; the D is unclear. The CDR3 has 16 residues. Germline V gene lookup returns CDR1 LGHNA and CDR2 YSLEER. CDR3 sequence reads: CASSQVMRPVNEKLFF. CDR3 coding DNA: TGCGCCAGCAGCCAAGTAATGAGACCGGTTAATGAAAAGCTGTTTTTT.

The genes are TRBV29-1 and TRBJ2-7; the D is unclear. This CDR3 has 12 residues. Germline CDR1 is SQVTM and CDR2 is ANQGSEA. V dropped 4 bases and J dropped 5 bases, with 12 bases sitting between them. The CDR3 nucleotides are TGCAGCGTTGGGCAAAATCGCCACGAGCAGTACTTC. This codes for CSVGQNRHEQYF.

This clone was detected only a few times. V and J are TRBV7-2 and TRBJ1-1, with unresolved D. Germline V CDR1 and CDR2: SGHTA, FQGNSA. The CDR3 totals 14 residues. Trimming pared 4 bases from V and 1 base from J, leaving 10 bases between. CDR3 protein: CASSSETRNTEAFF. Here the CDR3 DNA reads TGTGCCAGCAGCTCAGAAACAAGGAACACTGAAGCTTTCTTT. Drawing the rest from reference TRBV7-2 and TRBJ1-1, the complete variable domain is GAGVSQSPSNKVTEKGKDVELRCDPISGHTALYWYRQSLGQGLEFLIYFQGNSAPDKSGLPSDRFSAERTGGSVSTLTIQRTQQEDSAVYLCASSSETRNTEAFFGQGTRLTVV.

This clone occurred many times. J is TRBJ1-1 and V is TRBV29-1; the match to TRBD1 covers 8 bases. CDR1 is SQVTM, CDR2 ANQGSEA, per germline. This CDR3 has 14 amino acids. Unmatched junction bases numbered 6, after V lost 6 bases and J lost 0 bases. The CDR3 is CSVGQGGVNTEAFF. CDR3 bases: TGCAGCGTAGGACAGGGAGGCGTGAACACTGAAGCTTTCTTT.

In its sample, this clone was seen a few times. The sample contains more than one DNA sequence encoding this CDR3. The CDR3 DNA reads as TGCGCCAGCAGCCAAGTTGGGGTCGGGGAGACCCAGTACTTC. Translated, it gives CASSQVGVGETQYF. This rearrangement joins TRBV4-1 to TRBJ2-5; D gene uncertain. Trimming pared 1 base from V and 5 bases from J, leaving 11 bases between. CDR1 and CDR2 from the germline V gene are MGHRA and YSYEKL. The CDR3 consists of 14 residues.

This clone has only a few counts. The rearrangement joins TRBV5-4 to TRBJ2-1; 7 nucleotides match TRBD1. Germline CDR1 SGHNT, CDR2 YYREEE (reference sequence). The J segment lost 2 bases and the V segment lost 4 bases, leaving 6 bases of the junction unmatched. The CDR3 consists of 15 residues. The CDR3 here is CASSRTTGTYNEQFF. As DNA, the CDR3 is TGTGCCAGCAGCCGTACGACAGGGACCTACAATGAGCAGTTCTTC.

This clone has only a few counts. The chain has TRBV6-6 and TRBJ2-7; 10 bases agree with TRBD1. J was trimmed by 10 bases and V by 4 bases; bases with no gene match: 13. The CDR3 loop spans 15 amino acids. Germline loops: CDR1 MNHNY, CDR2 SVGAGI (reference sequence). CDR3: CASSSPGQGSTTQYV. Written as DNA, the CDR3 is TGTGCCAGCAGTTCCCCGGGACAGGGGAGCACAACCCAGTACGTC.

This clone was seen a few times. The chain employs TRBV9 and TRBJ2-3, with a weak D call TRBD2 (5 bases). CDR1 is SGDLS, CDR2 YYNGEE, per germline. The CDR3 is 14 amino acids. V gave up 2 bases and J gave up 3 bases, with 10 bases separating them. The DNA for the CDR3 is TGTGCCAGCAGCGTTCGAGGGTCTACAGATACGCAGTATTTT. This gives the protein CASSVRGSTDTQYF.

This clone was seen only a few times. This sequence joins TRBV7-2 and TRBJ2-3; TRBD2 might be the D (5 bases). The CDR3 has 15 residues. The germline V gene has CDR1 SGHTA and CDR2 FQGNSA. V lost 3 bases, J lost 0 bases, and 10 bases lay in between. CDR3 DNA sequence: TGTGCCAGCAGCTTGAGAGCGGCGAGCACAGATACGCAGTATTTT. It is translated as CASSLRAASTDTQYF.

V and J are TRBV9 and TRBJ2-3; unclear D gene. The CDR3 extends over 13 amino acids. Germline-derived CDR1 and CDR2 are SGDLS and YYNGEE. V shed 2 bases and J shed 1 base, with 5 bases lying between them. CDR3 amino acids: CASSVRGTDTQYF. The CDR3 region has the DNA TGTGCCAGCAGCGTCCGAGGCACAGATACGCAGTATTTT.

This chain links TRBV10-3 with TRBJ2-3, with 13 bases aligning to TRBD2. Germline CDR1 and CDR2: ENHRY and SYGVKD. Unmatched junction bases numbered 3, after V lost 6 bases and J lost 3 bases. CDR3 length: 15 amino acids. Here the CDR3 DNA reads TGTGCCATCAGCGGGGGACTAGCGGGAACAGATACGCAGTATTTT. Amino acid sequence: CAISGGLAGTDTQYF.

This clone came up a few times. The same CDR3 also results from other DNA sequences found in this sample. The rearrangement uses TRBV20-1 and TRBJ2-5, with D unclear. Between the trimmed V and J ends, which lost 5 bases and 1 base, there was a span of 5 bases. Germline CDR1 and CDR2: DFQATT and SNEGSKA (reference sequence). The CDR3 has 11 amino acids. Here the CDR3 reads CSALGQETQYF. The DNA of the CDR3 is TGCAGTGCTTTGGGCCAAGAGACCCAGTACTTC.

The gene calls are TRBV5-6 and TRBJ2-3; D gene unclear. V was clipped by 5 bases and J by 9 bases, with 16 bases between them. This CDR3 has 13 amino acids. Germline-derived CDR1 and CDR2 are SGHDT and YYEEEE. The CDR3 DNA is TGTGCCAGCAGACTGGCACACATAGAAACGCAGTATTTT. Protein sequence: CASRLAHIETQYF.

The J gene is TRBJ1-2, the V gene TRBV25-1; D gene uncertain. The CDR3 loop spans 17 amino acids. Germline-derived CDR1 and CDR2 are MGHDK and SYGVNS. Trimming pared 3 bases from V and 2 bases from J, leaving 19 bases between. CDR3 in DNA: TGTGCCAGCAGTGATTCACTCTCGGCAGGTCGGAACTATGGCTACACCTTC. Amino acids: CASSDSLSAGRNYGYTF.

The sample holds one count of this clone. V gene TRBV5-6 combines with J gene TRBJ2-5, with TRBD1 matching 9 bases. This CDR3 region has 13 residues. V trimming: 2 bases; J trimming: 7 bases; junction bases outside the gene matches: 3. CDR1 is SGHDT, CDR2 YYEEEE, per germline. The CDR3 nucleotides are TGTGCCAGCAGCTTAGGGACAGGGAGGACCCAGTACTTC. This gives the protein CASSLGTGRTQYF.

The J gene is TRBJ2-1, the V gene TRBV5-1; possible D gene TRBD1, 6 bases. Germline CDR1 is SGHRS and CDR2 is YFSETQ. CDR3 length equals 13 residues. V lost 4 bases and J lost 6, with 11 bases in between. DNA of the CDR3: TGCGCCAGCAGCGCCGCCAGGGGCAATGAGCAGTTCTTC. This encodes CASSAARGNEQFF.

This clone showed up just a few times. The rearrangement uses TRBV7-9 and TRBJ2-5, with TRBD1 identical over 7 bases. Germline V lookup: CDR1 SEHNR, CDR2 FQNEAQ (reference sequence). CDR3 length: 14 residues. The V and J ends lost 3 bases and 3 bases, in that order; junction bases with no gene match: 4. For the CDR3, the DNA is TGTGCCAGCAGCTTCCAGGACAGGAAAGAGACCCAGTACTTC. This sequence encodes CASSFQDRKETQYF.

Concerning this clone itself: The same CDR3 can be traced to other DNA sequences in this sample. The chain carries TRBV5-1 and TRBJ1-1, with TRBD1 identical over 9 bases. Germline assignment: CDR1 SGHRS and CDR2 YFSETQ. The CDR3 is made up of 14 amino acids. V shed 4 bases and J 4 bases; nucleotides not matched to a gene: 5. CDR3 amino acids: CASSRGQGGTEAFF. The CDR3 DNA sequence: TGCGCCAGCAGCCGGGGACAGGGTGGCACTGAAGCTTTCTTT.

V and J are TRBV7-9 and TRBJ2-3, with 9 bases fitting TRBD1. V shed 6 bases, J shed 9 bases, and the junction held 7 bases outside the gene matches. The CDR3 runs to 13 residues. Germline CDR1 is SEHNR and CDR2 is FQNEAQ (reference sequence). DNA of the CDR3: TGTGCCAGCAGACTTACCGGGACAGGGACGCAGTATTTT. Translating gives CASRLTGTGTQYF.

This clone was seen only a few times. CDR3 amino acids: CASSSRQGVGYEQYF. CDR3 nucleotides: TGCGCCAGCAGCTCCCGACAGGGGGTAGGATACGAGCAGTACTTC. The chain uses TRBV4-1 and TRBJ2-7, with 9 bases identical to TRBD1. J lost 4 bases, V lost 5 bases, and 9 bases had no gene match. Germline assignment: CDR1 MGHRA and CDR2 YSYEKL. The CDR3 extends over 15 amino acids.

In DNA form, the CDR3 reads TGTGCCCGAAAGATTCGCGGGGCGTACAATGAGCAGTTCTTC. Its translation: CARKIRGAYNEQFF. The chain uses TRBV2 and TRBJ2-1, with a possible D match to TRBD2 (6 bases). CDR1 is SNHLY and CDR2 is FYNNEI in the germline V gene. The CDR3 consists of 14 residues. Trimming stripped 11 bases from V and 4 bases from J, with 18 bases between. Full variable domain (rest looked up from reference TRBV2 and TRBJ2-1): EPEVTQTPSHQVTQMGQEVILRCVPISNHLYFYWYRQILGQKVEFLVSFYNNEISEKSEIFDDQFSVERPDGSNFTLKIRSTKLEDSAMYFCARKIRGAYNEQFFGPGTRLTVL.

DNA of the CDR3: TGTGCCTGGAGAAATATAGAGACCCAGTACTTC. Its translation is CAWRNIETQYF. This sequence joins TRBV30 and TRBJ2-5; D remains unclear. V was trimmed by 3 bases and J by 4 bases, leaving 6 bases between them. The germline gives CDR1 GTSNPN, CDR2 SVGIG (reference sequence). CDR3 length equals 11 residues.